This TCR beta chain was retrieved from a study of PD-1 and CTLA-4 blockade in melanoma. Trimming took off 0 bases at V and 2 bases at J, with 5 bases between the two ends. The length of the CDR3 is 14 residues. The germline gives CDR1 PRHDT, CDR2 FYEKMQ (reference sequence). A single count supports this clone. Assay: immunoSEQ multiplex PCR; the TCRdb copy retains only in-frame clones and omits some. The table has roughly 30,000 clones, about 88% seen once. The sequenced sample was CD8+ T cells from peripheral blood, obtained from a patient given anti-PD-1 treatment. The genes are TRBV13 and TRBJ1-3, with D hard to call. This TCR derives from a human donor with melanoma. The CDR3 here is CASSLGVTGNTIYF. CDR3 in DNA: TGTGCCAGCAGCTTAGGAGTCACTGGAAACACCATATATTTT.